This T cell receptor (beta chain) was profiled in a study of cytomegalovirus exposure and HLA in healthy donors listed by TCRdb under 2017. About the investigation overall: In an earlier analysis of 587 of the donors, approximately 260 Gb of sequence data and 120 million or so unique TCR beta sequences from about 179 million T cells were reported. An early release that covered approximately 600 HLA-typed donors contained approximately 300 gigabases of sequencing data and about 84 million unique TCR sequences. The genetic ancestry cluster associated with self-reported Caucasian donors included about 81% of the roughly 400 genotyped donors. The study aimed to test whether cataloging public T cell receptors could reveal signatures of past pathogen exposure. The study used immunosequencing to profile the T cell repertoires of around 600 subjects and linked those repertoires to cytomegalovirus serostatus. Besides the first cohort of 550 to 750 subjects, a separate validation cohort made up of over 95 different subjects was used. To predict cytomegalovirus infection status, the study combined high-throughput TCR immunosequencing, statistical association of individual TCRs with disease status, and machine learning. To study patterns of TCR occurrence, a later analysis re-analyzed previously published TCR beta repertoires from around 700 donors and added high-resolution HLA genotyping. In the later analysis, no new phenotypic data were used to find candidate immune exposures; instead, reliance was placed on TCR beta sequences and their occurrence across donors. An earlier analysis of 500 to 650 of the donors applied high-throughput TCR beta sequencing to assess whether each TCR beta V gene segment acted as functional or pseudogenic. Donor age, sex, ethnicity and CMV serostatus were collected together with the repertoire data. A later genetic analysis used genome-wide SNP genotypes for about three fifths of the roughly 700 donors, treating that subset as a discovery cohort. Every discovery cohort repertoire had been produced on one sequencing platform. HLA typing included class I and class II loci at four-digit resolution. Typing coverage varied by locus: roughly 629-640 donors for A, B, C, DRB1 and DQB1; some 520 for DQA1; approximately 610 for DPA1; approximately 450 for DPB1. Four or five DR-DQ haplotypes were handled as single units for association and clustering, since linkage in the cohort was strong. Among 398 genotyped donors of the cohort, an average of roughly 240,000 unique TCR beta nucleotide sequences were sequenced per donor, approximately 20% of them non-productive. Paper-wide results and their limitations: In a later analysis, more than 15,000 TCR beta sequences were associated with specific HLA alleles at a false discovery rate of 0.05. The presence/absence analyses assumed that sequencing depth was roughly uniform across donors, and that assumption may not be true. While some public TCRs were present in many individuals, most TCR sequences turned up only very rarely across donors. In a later analysis, HLA-associated TCR beta chains were found to be more clonally expanded and to have lower generation probabilities than equally common non-associated chains. In a later analysis, several top co-occurrence clusters were reported to appear linked to parvovirus B19, influenza, CMV and Epstein-Barr virus. A total of fewer than 200 TCR beta chains were listed by the study as associated with cytomegalovirus. The earlier analysis of 587 of the donors excluded roughly 17 rarely observed V segments, including chromosome 9 orphons, because counts were too low. According to a later analysis, most CMV-associated TCR beta chains appeared to be HLA-restricted, and the HLA associations seemed to be driven largely by CMV exposure. For the cohort, immune exposure information was limited to CMV serostatus. Correlated functional status among segregating V segments might be attributable to linkage disequilibrium, but an unknown experimental factor could not be ruled out. In a later genetic analysis, fewer N-insertions in productive TCRs were reported among donors in an Asian-associated ancestry cluster than the roughly 700-donor mean. In an earlier analysis of about 600 of the donors, most TCR beta V segments appeared in productive rearrangements about 90% or about 30% of the time, broadly matching IMGT annotations. A few of the identified cytomegalovirus-associated TCR beta chains were confirmed in vitro to be specific for cytomegalovirus antigens. This cohort had only TCR beta chains sequenced, and the lack of alpha or paired-chain data limited which features could be detected. The classifier was reported to diagnose cytomegalovirus status with high specificity and sensitivity in both the original cohort and the validation cohort. A further reported finding was that TCR beta sequences accurately predicted the HLA-A and HLA-B alleles for most subjects in the first cohort. Assigning TCR associations to individual alleles was difficult when HLA alleles, especially DR and DQ, strongly co-occurred. A cluster of highly shared sequence variants was judged likely to be a technical artifact of the sequencing pipeline. The authors suggested that the approach could potentially be generalized to other disease states and immunological phenotypes. In a later analysis, TCR association rates were found to vary across HLA loci, with the most associated TCRs seen for DRB1 alleles and the fewest for HLA-C alleles. The 87-base-pair reads could not distinguish some IMGT-functional V segments, including TRBV6-2 and TRBV6-3, so those segments were excluded. An association between a missense DCLRE1C variant and V-gene and J-gene trimming of TCR beta chains was found in a later genetic analysis and replicated in an independent cohort. Because HLA typing was unavailable for some donors at each locus, only the typed subset was used in association tests.

Library creation used the immunoSEQ multiplex PCR assay. For the multiplex PCR, a mixture combining 60 forward primers for TCR Vbeta segments and 13 reverse primers for TCR Jbeta segments was used. Amplification of the CDR3 region of rearranged TCR beta genes was performed with a multiplex PCR assay on genomic DNA. The Illumina HiSeq System was used to sequence the amplified TCR beta libraries as 87-base-pair reads. As for how the authors treated the data: In a later analysis, tens of millions of unique TCR beta chains were counted across the roughly 700 repertoires, and around 10 million of these chains were shared by at least two donors. To remove PCR and sequencing errors, raw reads were error-corrected and collapsed into unique sequences using a nearest-neighbor algorithm that merged closely related sequences. CDR3 sequences were aligned to IMGT reference sequences to assign V, D and J gene segments. For a sequence to be retained, a match of at least six nucleotides was required to both a V gene segment and a J gene segment. A rearrangement was called productive if the CDR3 had no stop codons and remained in frame with V and J, and every other rearrangement was called non-productive. CDR3 was defined according to IMGT convention as the region running from the second conserved V-encoded cysteine to the conserved J-encoded phenylalanine. The earlier analysis of 550 to 650 of the donors excluded any sequence lacking an unambiguous match to a single V gene segment. An earlier analysis of about 590 of the donors classified V segments as functional when productive rearrangements were above 56.7% and as segregating when the standard deviation between donors was above 5%. A statistical classification framework was built to diagnose cytomegalovirus status from the catalog of TCR beta chain sequences. In a later analysis, TCR nucleotide sequences were compared against IMGT/GENE-DB human TR gene sequences so that V and J genes could be assigned. The TCRdist pipeline was used in a later analysis to assign CDR3 sequences and most-parsimonious VDJ recombination scenarios. In a later analysis, every TCR beta chain was defined by the combination of its CDR3 amino acid sequence and its V-gene family, and reads without a unique V-gene family were dropped. A later analysis removed over 500 highly shared, low-generation-probability nucleotide sequences to deal with suspected cross-contamination and a sequencing artifact. In a later analysis, a clonal expansion index for each public chain was calculated from normalized within-repertoire ranks of inferred template counts. A later analysis computed generation probabilities with a VDJ recombination model fitted to out-of-frame rearrangements, and checked the results against IGoR. A later analysis scored TCR-TCR, TCR-HLA and TCR-CMV co-occurrence with hypergeometric tests, applying a repertoire-size bias correction to TCR pairs. False discovery rates were estimated in a later analysis by permuting HLA or CMV assignments 20 times. In a later analysis, co-occurring TCRs were grouped using DBSCAN, with TCRdist sequence similarity added in when clustering inside HLA-allele-positive subsets. For co-occurrence clustering, repertoires with fewer than 30,000 or more than 120,000 public chains were excluded, along with 5 or 6 repertoires with anomalous nucleotide sharing. The source is immuneACCESS, and TCRdb retained only in-frame sequences with V and J called. Part of the clones is not carried over; for the studies checked, unresolved V genes explain less than half of this, and the remainder is unexplained. From that table come the V and J calls and clone size; the DNA was used to work out D and trimming. The sample table holds 90,000 to 150,000 clones, of which around 76% were seen once. Together, the top ten hold 9.5% to 15% of the sample.

The cohort was made up of approximately 670 healthy bone marrow donors. At the time of sampling, all cohort members were nominally healthy, though unrecorded immune exposures were likely present. The donor was CMV seropositive and belonged to the group of more than 250 seropositive cohort members. Every donor gave a peripheral blood sample, and the peripheral blood mononuclear cells from that sample were used for TCR beta sequencing. Genomic DNA extraction from the blood cell samples was performed with the Qiagen DNeasy Blood Extraction Kit. In the case of this clone: Its recognized antigen is unknown. No per-base quality is available; no much larger clone lies one base away.

CDR1 and CDR2 (KGHSH, LQKENI) derive from the germline V gene. Here V drops 4 bases and J drops 2 bases, and the junction holds 7 bases not matched to any gene. From its cysteine to its phenylalanine, the CDR3 spans 15 amino acids. Of the read, only the CDR3 DNA is kept; its 45 bases are in frame from base 1. The sequence was obtained from a woman in her forties in good health and CMV-seropositive. The receptor chain draws on TRBV18 and TRBJ1-1, with TRBD1 identical over 7 junction bases. The source material was PBMCs. The CDR3 protein sequence reads: CASSLTDRPNTEAFF. The nucleotides read TGTGCCAGCTCACTAACGGACAGGCCTAACACTGAAGCTTTCTTT.